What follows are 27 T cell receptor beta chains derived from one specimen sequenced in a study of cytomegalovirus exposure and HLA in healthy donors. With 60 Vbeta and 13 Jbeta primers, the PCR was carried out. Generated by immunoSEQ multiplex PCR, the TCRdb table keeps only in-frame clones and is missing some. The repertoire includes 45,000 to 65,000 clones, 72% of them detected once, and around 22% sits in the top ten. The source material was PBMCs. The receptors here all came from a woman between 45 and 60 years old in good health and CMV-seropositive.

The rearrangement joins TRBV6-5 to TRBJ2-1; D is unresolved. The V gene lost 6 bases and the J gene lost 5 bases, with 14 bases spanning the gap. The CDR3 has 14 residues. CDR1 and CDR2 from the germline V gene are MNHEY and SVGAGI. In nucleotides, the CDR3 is TGTGCCAGCAGATTTAGGAGCCTAAACAATGAGCAGTTCTTC. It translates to CASRFRSLNNEQFF.

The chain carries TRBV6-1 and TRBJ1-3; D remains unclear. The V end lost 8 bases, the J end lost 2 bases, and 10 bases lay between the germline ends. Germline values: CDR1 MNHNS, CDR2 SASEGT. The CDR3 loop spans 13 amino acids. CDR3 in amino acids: CASARGTGNTIYF. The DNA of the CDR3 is TGTGCCAGCGCTCGGGGAACTGGAAACACCATATATTTT.

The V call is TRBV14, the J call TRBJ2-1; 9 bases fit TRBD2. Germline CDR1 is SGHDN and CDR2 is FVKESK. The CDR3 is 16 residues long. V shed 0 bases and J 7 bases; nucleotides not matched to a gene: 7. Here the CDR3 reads CASSQDPSGVRNEQFF. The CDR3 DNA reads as TGTGCCAGCAGCCAAGATCCTAGCGGGGTGAGGAATGAGCAGTTCTTC.

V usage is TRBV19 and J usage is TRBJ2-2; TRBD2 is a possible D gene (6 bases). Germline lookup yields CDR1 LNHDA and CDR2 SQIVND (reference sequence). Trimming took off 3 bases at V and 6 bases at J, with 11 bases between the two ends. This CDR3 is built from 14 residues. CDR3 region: CASSMERLAGELFF. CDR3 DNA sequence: TGTGCCAGTAGTATGGAGAGACTAGCCGGGGAGCTGTTTTTT. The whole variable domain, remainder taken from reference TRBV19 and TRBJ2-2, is DGGITQSPKYLFRKEGQNVTLSCEQNLNHDAMYWYRQDPGQGLRLIYYSQIVNDFQKGDIAEGYSVSREKKESFPLTVTSAQKNPTAFYLCASSMERLAGELFFGEGSRLTVL.

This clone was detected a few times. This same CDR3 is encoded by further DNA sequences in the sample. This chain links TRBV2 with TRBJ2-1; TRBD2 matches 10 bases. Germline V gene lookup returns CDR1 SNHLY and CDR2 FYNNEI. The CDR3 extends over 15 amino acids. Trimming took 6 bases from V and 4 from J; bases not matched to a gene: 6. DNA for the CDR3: TGTGCCAGCAGCGCCGGGACTAGCGAATACAATGAGCAGTTCTTC. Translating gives CASSAGTSEYNEQFF.

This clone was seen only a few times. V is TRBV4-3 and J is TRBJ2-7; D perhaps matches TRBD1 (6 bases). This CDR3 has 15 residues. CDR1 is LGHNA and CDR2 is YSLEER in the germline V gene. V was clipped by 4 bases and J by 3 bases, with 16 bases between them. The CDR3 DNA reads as TGCGCCAGCAGCCGACAGACAGGCCCTGACTACGAGCAGTACTTC. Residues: CASSRQTGPDYEQYF.

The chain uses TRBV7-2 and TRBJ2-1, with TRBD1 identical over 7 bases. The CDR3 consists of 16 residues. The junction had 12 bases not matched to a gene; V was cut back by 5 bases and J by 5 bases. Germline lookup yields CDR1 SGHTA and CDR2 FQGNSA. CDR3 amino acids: CASSLFSSTGDNEQFF. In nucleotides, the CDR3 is TGTGCCAGCAGCCTATTTTCTTCTACAGGGGACAATGAGCAGTTCTTC.

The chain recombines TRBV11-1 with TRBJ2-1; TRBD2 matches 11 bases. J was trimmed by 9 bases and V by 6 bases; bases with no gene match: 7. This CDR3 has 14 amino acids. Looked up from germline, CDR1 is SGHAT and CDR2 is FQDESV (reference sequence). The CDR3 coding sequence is TGTGCCAGCAGTCCGGGTCTAGCGGGGGGTGAGCAGTTCTTC. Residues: CASSPGLAGGEQFF. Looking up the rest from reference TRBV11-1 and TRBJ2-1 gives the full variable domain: EAEVAQSPRYKITEKSQAVAFWCDPISGHATLYWYRQILGQGPELLVQFQDESVVDDSQLPKDRFSAERLKGVDSTLKIQPAELGDSAMYLCASSPGLAGGEQFFGPGTRLTVL.

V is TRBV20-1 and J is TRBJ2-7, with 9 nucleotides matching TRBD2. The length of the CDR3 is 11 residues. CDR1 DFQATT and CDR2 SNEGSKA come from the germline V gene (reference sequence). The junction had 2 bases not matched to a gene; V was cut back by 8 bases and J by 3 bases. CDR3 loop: CSPTSGYEQYF. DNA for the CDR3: TGCAGTCCGACTAGCGGCTACGAGCAGTACTTC.

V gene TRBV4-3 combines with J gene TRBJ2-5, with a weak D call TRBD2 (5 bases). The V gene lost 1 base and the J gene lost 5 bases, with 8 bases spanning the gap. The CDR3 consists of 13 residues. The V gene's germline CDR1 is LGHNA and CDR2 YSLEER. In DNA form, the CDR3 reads TGCGCCAGCAGCCAAGTGGGCGGGGAGACCCAGTACTTC. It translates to CASSQVGGETQYF.

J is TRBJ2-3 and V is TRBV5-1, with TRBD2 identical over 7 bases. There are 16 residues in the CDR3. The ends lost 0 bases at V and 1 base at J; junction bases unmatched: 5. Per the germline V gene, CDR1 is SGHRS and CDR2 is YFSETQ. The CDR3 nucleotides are TGCGCCAGCAGCTTGGAGGGAGGGAGCCGCACAGATACGCAGTATTTT. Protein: CASSLEGGSRTDTQYF.

CDR3 residues: CASSQDSGGAETQYF. In nucleotides, the CDR3 is TGTGCCAGCAGCCAAGATAGCGGGGGGGCAGAGACCCAGTACTTC. This chain joins TRBV4-2 and TRBJ2-5, with 11 bases lining up with TRBD2. CDR3 length equals 15 residues. Germline V gene sequence: CDR1 LGHNA, CDR2 YNFKEQ. V lost 0 bases and J lost 4; bases outside the gene matches: 1.

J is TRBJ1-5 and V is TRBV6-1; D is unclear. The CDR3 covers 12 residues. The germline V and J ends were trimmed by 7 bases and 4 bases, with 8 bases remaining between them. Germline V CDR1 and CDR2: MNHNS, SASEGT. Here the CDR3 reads CASKEQNQPQHF. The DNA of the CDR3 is TGTGCCAGCAAGGAGCAGAATCAGCCCCAGCATTTT.

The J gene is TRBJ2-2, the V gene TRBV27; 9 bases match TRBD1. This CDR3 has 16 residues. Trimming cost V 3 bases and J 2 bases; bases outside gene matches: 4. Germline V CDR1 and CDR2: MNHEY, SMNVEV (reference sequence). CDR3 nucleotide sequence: TGTGCCAGCAGTTTCAGGGGACAGGGTAACACCGGGGAGCTGTTTTTT. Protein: CASSFRGQGNTGELFF.

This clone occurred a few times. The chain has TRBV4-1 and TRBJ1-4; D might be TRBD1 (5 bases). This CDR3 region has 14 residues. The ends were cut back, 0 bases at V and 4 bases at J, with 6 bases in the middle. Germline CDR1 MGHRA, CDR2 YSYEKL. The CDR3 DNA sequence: TGCGCCAGCAGCCAAGAAGGGGTTAATGAAAAACTGTTTTTT. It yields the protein CASSQEGVNEKLFF.

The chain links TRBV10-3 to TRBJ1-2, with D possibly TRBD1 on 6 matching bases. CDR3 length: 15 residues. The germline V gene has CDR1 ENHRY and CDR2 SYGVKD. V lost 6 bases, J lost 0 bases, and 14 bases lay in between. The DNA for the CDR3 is TGTGCCATCAGACCGACAGGTCCAGCTAACTATGGCTACACCTTC. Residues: CAIRPTGPANYGYTF.

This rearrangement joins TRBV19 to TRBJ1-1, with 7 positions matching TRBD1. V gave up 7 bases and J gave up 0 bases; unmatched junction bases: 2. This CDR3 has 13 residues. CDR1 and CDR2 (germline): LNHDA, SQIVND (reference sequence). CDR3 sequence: CASTRGVNTEAFF. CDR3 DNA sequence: TGTGCCAGTACCAGGGGGGTGAACACTGAAGCTTTCTTT.

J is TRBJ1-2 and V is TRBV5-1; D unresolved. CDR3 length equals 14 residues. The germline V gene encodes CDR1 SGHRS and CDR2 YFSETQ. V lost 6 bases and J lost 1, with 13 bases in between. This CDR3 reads CASTLHTDNYGYTF. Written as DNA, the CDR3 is TGCGCCAGCACCCTCCACACAGATAACTATGGCTACACCTTC.

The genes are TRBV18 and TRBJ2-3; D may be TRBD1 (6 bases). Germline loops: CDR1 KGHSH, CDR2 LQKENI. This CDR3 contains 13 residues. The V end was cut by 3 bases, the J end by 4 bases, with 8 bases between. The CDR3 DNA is TGTGCCAGCTCACCTACAGGGTCAGATACGCAGTATTTT. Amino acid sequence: CASSPTGSDTQYF.

The CDR3 coding sequence is TGTGCCAGCAGTCCCTTAGCGGGTCGGAAAGATACGCAGTATTTT. Its protein product is CASSPLAGRKDTQYF. The J gene is TRBJ2-3, the V gene TRBV27; 7 nucleotides agree with TRBD2. After removal of 5 bases from V and 5 bases from J, the junction contained 10 bases not matched to a gene. The CDR3 consists of 15 residues. Looked up from germline, CDR1 is MNHEY and CDR2 is SMNVEV (reference sequence).

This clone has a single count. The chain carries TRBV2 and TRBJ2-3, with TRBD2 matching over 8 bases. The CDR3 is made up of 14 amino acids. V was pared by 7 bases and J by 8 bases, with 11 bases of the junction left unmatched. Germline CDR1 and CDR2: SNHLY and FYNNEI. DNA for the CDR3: TGTGCCAGCACCAAGGGACTAGGAATAGGTACGCAGTATTTT. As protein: CASTKGLGIGTQYF.

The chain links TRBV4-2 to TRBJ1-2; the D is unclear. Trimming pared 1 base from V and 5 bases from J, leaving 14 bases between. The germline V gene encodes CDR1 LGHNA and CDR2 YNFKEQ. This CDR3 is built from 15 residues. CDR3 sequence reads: CASSQGVAMSYGYTF. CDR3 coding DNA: TGTGCCAGCAGCCAAGGGGTAGCCATGAGTTATGGCTACACCTTC.

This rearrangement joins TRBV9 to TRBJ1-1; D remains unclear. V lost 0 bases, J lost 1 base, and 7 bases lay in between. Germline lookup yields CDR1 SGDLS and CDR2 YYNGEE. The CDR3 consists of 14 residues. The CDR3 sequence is CASSVGQKNTEAFF. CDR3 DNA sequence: TGTGCCAGCAGCGTAGGTCAGAAGAACACTGAAGCTTTCTTT.

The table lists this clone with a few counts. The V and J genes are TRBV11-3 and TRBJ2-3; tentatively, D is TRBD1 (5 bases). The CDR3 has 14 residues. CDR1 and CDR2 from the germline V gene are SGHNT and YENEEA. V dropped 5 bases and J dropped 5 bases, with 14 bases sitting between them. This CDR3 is CASSKSPTEDTQYF. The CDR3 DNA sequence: TGTGCCAGCAGCAAAAGCCCGACAGAAGATACGCAGTATTTT.

Written as DNA, the CDR3 is TGTGCCAGCAGTTATGAGCCCGAGGACAGTTTGTACTTC. It yields the protein CASSYEPEDSLYF. This chain links TRBV6-6 with TRBJ2-5; maybe TRBD1 (6 bases). From germline, CDR1 is MNHNY and CDR2 SVGAGI (reference sequence). This CDR3 region has 13 residues. V was pared by 3 bases and J by 13 bases, with 18 bases between.

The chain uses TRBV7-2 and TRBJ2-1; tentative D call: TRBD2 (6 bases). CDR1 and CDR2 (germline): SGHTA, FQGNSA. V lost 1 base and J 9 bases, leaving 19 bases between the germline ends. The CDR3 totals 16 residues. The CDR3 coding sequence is TGTGCCAGCAGCTTAGGGGCGGGGTCAGGGAGTGGTGAGCAGTTCTTC. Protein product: CASSLGAGSGSGEQFF.

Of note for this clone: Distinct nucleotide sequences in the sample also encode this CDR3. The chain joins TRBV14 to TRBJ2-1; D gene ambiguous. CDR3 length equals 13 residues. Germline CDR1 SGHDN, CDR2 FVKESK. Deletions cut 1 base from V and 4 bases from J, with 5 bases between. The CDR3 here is CASSQVRYNEQFF. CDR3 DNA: TGTGCCAGCAGCCAAGTGCGGTACAATGAGCAGTTCTTC.